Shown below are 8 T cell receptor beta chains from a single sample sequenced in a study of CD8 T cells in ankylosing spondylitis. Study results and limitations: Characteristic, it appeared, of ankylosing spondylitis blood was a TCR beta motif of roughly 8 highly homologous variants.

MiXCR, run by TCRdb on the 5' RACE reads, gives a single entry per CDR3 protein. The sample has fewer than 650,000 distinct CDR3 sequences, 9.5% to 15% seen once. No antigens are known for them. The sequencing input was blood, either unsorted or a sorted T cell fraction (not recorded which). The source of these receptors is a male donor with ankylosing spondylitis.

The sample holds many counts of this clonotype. The CDR3 nucleotides are TGTGCCAGCAGCTTAGTAGGCTTTGAAAAACTGTTTTTT. It codes for CASSLVGFEKLFF. This chain joins TRBV7-6 and TRBJ1-4, with unresolved D. The germline V gene encodes CDR1 SGHVS and CDR2 FNYEAQ. There are 13 residues in the CDR3. With 1 base removed from V and 7 bases from J, the gap between germline ends came to 7 bases. The full variable domain, rest sourced from reference TRBV7-6 and TRBJ1-4, is GAGVSQSPRYKVTKRGQDVALRCDPISGHVSLYWYRQALGQGPEFLTYFNYEAQQDKSGLPNDRFSAERPEGSISTLTIQRTEQRDSAMYRCASSLVGFEKLFFGSGTQLSVL.

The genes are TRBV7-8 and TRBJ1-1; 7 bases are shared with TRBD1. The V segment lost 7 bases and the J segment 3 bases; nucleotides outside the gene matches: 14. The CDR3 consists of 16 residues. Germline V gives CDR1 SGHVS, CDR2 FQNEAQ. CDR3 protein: CASTDPPGQRYTEAFF. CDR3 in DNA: TGTGCCAGCACCGACCCTCCGGGACAGCGATACACTGAAGCTTTCTTT.

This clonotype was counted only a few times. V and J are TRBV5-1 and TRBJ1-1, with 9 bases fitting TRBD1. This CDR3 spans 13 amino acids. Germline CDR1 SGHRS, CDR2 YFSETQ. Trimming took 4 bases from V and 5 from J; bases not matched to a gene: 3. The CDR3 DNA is TGCGCCAGCAGCACAGGGGGCTATACTGAAGCTTTCTTT. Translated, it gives CASSTGGYTEAFF.

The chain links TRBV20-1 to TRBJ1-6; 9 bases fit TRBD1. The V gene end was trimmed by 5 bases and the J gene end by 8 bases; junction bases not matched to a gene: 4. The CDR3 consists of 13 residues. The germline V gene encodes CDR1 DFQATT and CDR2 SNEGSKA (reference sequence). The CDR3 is CSAGQGRDSPLHF. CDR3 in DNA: TGCAGTGCTGGACAGGGGAGGGATTCACCCCTCCACTTT.

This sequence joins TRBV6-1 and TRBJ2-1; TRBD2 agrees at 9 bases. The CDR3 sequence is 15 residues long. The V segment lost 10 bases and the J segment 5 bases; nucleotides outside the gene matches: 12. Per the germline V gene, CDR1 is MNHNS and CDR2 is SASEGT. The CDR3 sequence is CATRPSGRYHNEQFF. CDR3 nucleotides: TGTGCCACCAGACCCAGCGGGAGGTACCACAATGAGCAGTTCTTC.

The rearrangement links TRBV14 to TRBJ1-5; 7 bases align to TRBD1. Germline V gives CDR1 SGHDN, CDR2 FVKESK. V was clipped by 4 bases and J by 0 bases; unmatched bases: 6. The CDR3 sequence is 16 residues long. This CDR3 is CASSLRQGHSNQPQHF. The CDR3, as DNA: TGTGCCAGCAGCCTTAGACAGGGACATAGCAATCAGCCCCAGCATTTT.

CDR3 region: CSVEEITGGLNTEAFF. The CDR3 bases are TGCAGCGTTGAAGAAATAACAGGGGGCCTGAACACTGAAGCTTTCTTT. V gene TRBV29-1 combines with J gene TRBJ1-1, with 9 bases that match TRBD1. V was clipped by 0 bases and J by 0 bases; unmatched bases: 5. Germline V gene data show CDR1 as SQVTM and CDR2 as ANQGSEA. The CDR3 is 16 residues long.

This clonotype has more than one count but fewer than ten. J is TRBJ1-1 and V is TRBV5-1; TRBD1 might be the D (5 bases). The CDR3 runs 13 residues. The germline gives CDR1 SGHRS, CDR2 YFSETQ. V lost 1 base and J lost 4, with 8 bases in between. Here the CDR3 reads CASSLQGATEAFF. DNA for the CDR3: TGCGCCAGCAGCTTGCAAGGGGCCACTGAAGCTTTCTTT.